This TCR beta chain comes out of a study of T cell repertoires in cytomegalovirus infection. Study at large: HLA-B-restricted CMV epitopes that are well studied were used alongside recently identified HLA-C-restricted ones. It can be stated that public TCR beta signatures indicated CMV infection as well as a matching HLA type. Study-wide results and limits: Ex vivo, HLA-C-restricted CMV-specific TCR beta clonotypes prevailed over the rest of the response.

The CDR3 loop spans 15 amino acids. V lost 7 bases, J lost 0 bases, and 13 bases lay in between. From germline, CDR1 is LNHDA and CDR2 SQIVND (reference sequence). As for this clonotype: What it binds is not known.

TCRdb redid the calling of the reads with MiXCR, one entry per CDR3 protein. The table shows hundreds of thousands of distinct CDR3 sequences, with approximately 33% occurring only once. V and J are TRBV19 and TRBJ1-5; D gene uncertain. The sample consisted of cultured PBMCs, taken from culture after CMV antigen stimulation. This sequence was found in a human donor in good health (CMV status not recorded). Some clones in this sample may be carry-over from other donors' samples. The CDR3 here is CASTQPRPSNQPQHF. For the CDR3, the DNA is TGTGCCAGTACCCAACCCCGACCTAGCAATCAGCCCCAGCATTTT. Variable domain in full (rest from reference TRBV19 and TRBJ1-5): DGGITQSPKYLFRKEGQNVTLSCEQNLNHDAMYWYRQDPGQGLRLIYYSQIVNDFQKGDIAEGYSVSREKKESFPLTVTSAQKNPTAFYLCASTQPRPSNQPQHFGDGTRLSIL.